This TCR beta chain was sequenced for a study of Ad26.COV2.S vaccination and SARS-CoV-2 variants (dated by TCRdb to about 2021). In terms of the full investigation: Vaccine-arm donors came from COV1001, a multicentre, randomized, double-blind, placebo-controlled phase I-IIa trial of Ad26.COV2.S in healthy adults. Trial participants were randomized into five groups of five, in which low-dose or high-dose Ad26.COV2.S was given once or twice, or placebo was given on both occasions. Blinding of investigators to trial group allocation was maintained during experiments and outcome assessment. The TCR-sequenced set comprised approximately 30 samples: around 20 Ad26.COV2.S vaccine recipients, 5 placebo recipients and 8 SARS-CoV-2 convalescent individuals. Ad26.COV2.S was given intramuscularly at 5x10^10 or 1x10^11 viral particles, as a single shot or as two shots 56 days apart. TCRbeta repertoire sequencing was used to assess the specificity and breadth of SARS-CoV-2-reactive T cell receptors after Ad26.COV2.S vaccination.

Study-level results and caveats: The study was not powered for comparison of responses between vaccine doses or regimens. Substantial breadth of spike-specific CD8+ and CD4+ T cell responses was reported after vaccination. The authors noted that total T cell responses may have been underestimated by the TCR breadth and depth analyses. Compared with placebo recipients, Ad26.COV2.S recipients showed higher spike-specific TCR breadth (P = 0.0014). Vaccine and placebo recipients had similar non-spike TCR breadth, a finding consistent with the vaccine containing only spike.

The CDR3 has 14 amino acids, counting the end cysteine and phenylalanine. The CDR3 DNA has 42 bases and is translated from base 1. Trimming costs V 3 bases and J 9 bases, and their ends lie 15 bases apart. The germline V gene (reference sequence) provides CDR1 WNHNN and CDR2 SYGVQD. Worth noting for this clone: There is no known antigen for this receptor. Base-call qualities are not available, and no considerably larger clone is one nucleotide away.

The immunoSEQ Assay was used to sequence TCRbeta CDR3 regions. After extraction, genomic DNA underwent amplification by bias-controlled multiplex PCR, followed by high-throughput sequencing. The published analysis was carried out like this. Collapsing and filtering of sequences were performed to quantify the absolute abundance of each unique TCRbeta CDR3 region. T cell fraction was estimated by normalizing TCRbeta template counts to usable DNA, which was measured by amplifying reference genes present in all nucleated cells. Repertoire TCRs were annotated as SARS-CoV-2-specific by exact matching of V gene, CDR3 amino acid sequence and J gene to a known reactive TCR set. The reference SARS-CoV-2 TCR set was derived from MIRA and filtered for enrichment in COVID-19-positive ImmuneCODE repertoires, a step that removed public or cross-reactive TCRs. Using the MIRA antigens, annotated TCRs were further analysed by specific ORF or by position within an ORF. Breadth was defined as the number of annotated unique rearrangements divided by the total number of unique productive rearrangements, and depth was defined as the summed frequency of the annotated unique rearrangements. Group comparisons of TCR breadth used two-sided Wilcoxon rank-sum tests. The clones in this table, taken by TCRdb from immuneACCESS, are in-frame only. Not every clone is retained; where verified, under half of the shortfall comes from an unresolved V gene, and the cause of the rest is unknown. The DNA gave D and trimming, while V, J and clone size come from that table. The sample table contains 430,000 or so clones; only one count was recorded for approximately 92% of them. Of the sample, 10% to 15% is held by the ten largest clones.

Taken with the paper, the label for treatment or condition translates to: roughly 20 received Ad26.COV2.S at low or high dose, single or two shots; 5 received placebo; per-sample allocation not given. Repertoires of vaccine and placebo recipients were sequenced from samples collected on day 63 after the first injection. In Cohort 1b, 20 to 25 adults aged 18-55 years were enrolled at a single site in Boston, USA, between 29 July and 7 August 2020. As a vaccine, Ad26.COV2.S was a replication-incompetent adenovirus type 26 vector that expressed a prefusion-stabilized SARS-CoV-2 spike protein derived from the original Wuhan strain.

The specimen comprised peripheral blood, sampled in a trial of Ad26.COV2.S vaccine versus placebo. The sequence was obtained from a person aged 18-60 years who received the Ad26.COV2.S COVID-19 vaccine or a placebo. This chain joins TRBV10-1 to TRBJ2-4, with the D gene uncertain. The CDR3 in this case is CASSDQRQPTIQYF. The nucleotides are TGCGCCAGCAGTGATCAGCGCCAGCCCACCATTCAGTACTTC.